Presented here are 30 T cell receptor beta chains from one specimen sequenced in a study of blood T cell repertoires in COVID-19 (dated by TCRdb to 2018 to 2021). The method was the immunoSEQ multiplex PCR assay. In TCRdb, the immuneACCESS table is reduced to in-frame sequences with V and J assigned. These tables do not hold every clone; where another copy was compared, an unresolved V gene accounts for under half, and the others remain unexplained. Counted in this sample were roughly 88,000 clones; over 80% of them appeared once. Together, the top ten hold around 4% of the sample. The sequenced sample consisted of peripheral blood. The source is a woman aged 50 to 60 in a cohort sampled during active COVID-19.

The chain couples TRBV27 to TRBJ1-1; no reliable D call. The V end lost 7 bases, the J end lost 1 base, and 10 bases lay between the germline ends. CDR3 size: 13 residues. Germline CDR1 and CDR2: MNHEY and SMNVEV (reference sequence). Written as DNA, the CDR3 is TGTGCCAGCACTAAAGCTAGGAACACTGAAGCTTTCTTT. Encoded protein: CASTKARNTEAFF.

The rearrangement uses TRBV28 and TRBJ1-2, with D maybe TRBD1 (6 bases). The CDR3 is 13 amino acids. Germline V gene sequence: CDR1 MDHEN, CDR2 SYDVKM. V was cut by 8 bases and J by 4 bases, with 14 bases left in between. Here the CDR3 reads CASGQPSSYGYTF. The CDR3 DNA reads TGTGCCAGCGGACAGCCATCCAGCTATGGCTACACCTTC.

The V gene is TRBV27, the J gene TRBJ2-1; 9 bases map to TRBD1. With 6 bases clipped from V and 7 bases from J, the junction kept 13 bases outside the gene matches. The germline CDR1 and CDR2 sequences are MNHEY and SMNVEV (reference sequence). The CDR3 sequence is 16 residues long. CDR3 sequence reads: CASSPMGDRVVNEQFF. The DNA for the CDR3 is TGTGCCAGCAGCCCCATGGGGGACAGGGTTGTGAATGAGCAGTTCTTC.

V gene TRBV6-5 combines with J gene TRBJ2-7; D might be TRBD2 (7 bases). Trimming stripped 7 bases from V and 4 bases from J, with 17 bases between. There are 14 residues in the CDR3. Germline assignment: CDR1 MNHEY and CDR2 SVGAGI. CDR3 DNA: TGTGCCAGCATGAACAGAGGGGGACTATACGAGCAGTACTTC. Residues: CASMNRGGLYEQYF.

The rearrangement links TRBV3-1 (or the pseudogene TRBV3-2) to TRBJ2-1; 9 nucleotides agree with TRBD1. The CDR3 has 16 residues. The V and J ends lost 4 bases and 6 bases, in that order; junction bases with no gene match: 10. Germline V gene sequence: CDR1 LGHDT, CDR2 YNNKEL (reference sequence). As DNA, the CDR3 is TGTGCCAGCAGCCTGAGAACAGGGGGCGCGTTCAATGAGCAGTTCTTC. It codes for CASSLRTGGAFNEQFF.

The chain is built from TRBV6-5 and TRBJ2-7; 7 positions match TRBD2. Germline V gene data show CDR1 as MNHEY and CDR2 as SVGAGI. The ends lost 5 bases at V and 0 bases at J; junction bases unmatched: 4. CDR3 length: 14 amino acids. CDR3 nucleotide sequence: TGTGCCAGCAGTAGCCGGGGGGACTCCTACGAGCAGTACTTC. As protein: CASSSRGDSYEQYF.

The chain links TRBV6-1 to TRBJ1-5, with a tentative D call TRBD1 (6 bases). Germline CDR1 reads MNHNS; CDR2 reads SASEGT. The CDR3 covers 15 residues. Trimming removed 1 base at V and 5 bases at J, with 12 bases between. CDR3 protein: CASSEGKQGYQPQHF. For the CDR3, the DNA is TGTGCCAGCAGTGAAGGCAAGCAGGGGTATCAGCCCCAGCATTTT.

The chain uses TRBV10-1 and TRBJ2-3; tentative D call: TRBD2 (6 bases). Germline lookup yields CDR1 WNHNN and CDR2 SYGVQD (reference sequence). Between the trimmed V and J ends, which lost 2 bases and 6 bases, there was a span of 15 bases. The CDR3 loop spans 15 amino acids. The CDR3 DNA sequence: TGCGCCAGCAGTGAGAAGGACTACATCTCCGATACGCAGTATTTT. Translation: CASSEKDYISDTQYF.

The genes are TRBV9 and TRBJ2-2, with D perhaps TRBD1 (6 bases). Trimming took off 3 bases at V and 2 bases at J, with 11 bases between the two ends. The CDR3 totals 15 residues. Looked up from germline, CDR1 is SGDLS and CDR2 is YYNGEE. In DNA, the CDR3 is TGTGCCAGCAGCGAGACAGGAGCTAACACCGGGGAGCTGTTTTTT. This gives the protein CASSETGANTGELFF.

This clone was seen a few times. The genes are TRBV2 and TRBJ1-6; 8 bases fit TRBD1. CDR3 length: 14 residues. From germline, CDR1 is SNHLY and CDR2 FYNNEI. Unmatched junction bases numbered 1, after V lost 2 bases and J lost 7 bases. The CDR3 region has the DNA TGTGCCAGCAGTGAAACAGGGGGAAATTCACCCCTCCACTTT. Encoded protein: CASSETGGNSPLHF.

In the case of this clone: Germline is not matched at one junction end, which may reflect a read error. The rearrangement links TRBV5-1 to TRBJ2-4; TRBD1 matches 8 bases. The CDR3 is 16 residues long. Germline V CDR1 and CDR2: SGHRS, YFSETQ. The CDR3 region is CASSLGEGQGIDIQYF. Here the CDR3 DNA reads TGCGCCAGCAGTTTGGGAGAAGGACAGGGAATAGACATTCAGTACTTC.

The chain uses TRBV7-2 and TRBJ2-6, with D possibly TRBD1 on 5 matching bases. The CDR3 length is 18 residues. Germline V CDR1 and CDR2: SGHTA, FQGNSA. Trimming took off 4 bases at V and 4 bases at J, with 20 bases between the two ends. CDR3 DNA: TGTGCCAGCAGCTCCCGGGCAGGGCCTCGTGAGGGGGCCAACGTCCTGACTTTC. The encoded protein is CASSSRAGPREGANVLTF.

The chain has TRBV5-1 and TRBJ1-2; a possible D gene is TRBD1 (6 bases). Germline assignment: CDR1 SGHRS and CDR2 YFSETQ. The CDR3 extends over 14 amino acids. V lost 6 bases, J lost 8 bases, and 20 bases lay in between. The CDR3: CASTTDGRGTGYTF. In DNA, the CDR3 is TGCGCCAGCACCACCGACGGGAGGGGGACGGGCTACACCTTC.

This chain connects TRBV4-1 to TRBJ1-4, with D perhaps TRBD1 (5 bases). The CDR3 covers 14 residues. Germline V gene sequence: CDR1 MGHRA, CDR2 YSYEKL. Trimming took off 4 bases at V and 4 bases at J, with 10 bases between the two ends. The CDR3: CASSLTGINEKLFF. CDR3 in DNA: TGCGCCAGCAGCCTAACAGGAATTAATGAAAAACTGTTTTTT.

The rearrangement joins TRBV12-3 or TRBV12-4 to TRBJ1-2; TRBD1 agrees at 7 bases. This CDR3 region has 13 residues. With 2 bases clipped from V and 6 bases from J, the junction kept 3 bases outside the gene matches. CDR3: CASSLSTGDGYTF. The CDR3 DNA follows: TGTGCCAGCAGTTTAAGTACAGGGGATGGCTACACCTTC.

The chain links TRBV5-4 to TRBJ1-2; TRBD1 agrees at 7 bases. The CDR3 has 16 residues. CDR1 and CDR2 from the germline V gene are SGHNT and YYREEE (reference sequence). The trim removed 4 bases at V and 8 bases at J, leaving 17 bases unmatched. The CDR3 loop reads CASSRGGDSPTGGYTF. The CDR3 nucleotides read TGTGCCAGCAGCCGGGGCGGGGACAGCCCCACAGGAGGCTACACCTTC.

CDR3 sequence (DNA): TGTGCCACCAGTGAAGCGGGACAGGGTGTCACCGGGGAGCTGTTTTTT. As protein: CATSEAGQGVTGELFF. This rearrangement joins TRBV24-1 to TRBJ2-2; 9 bases map to TRBD1. The CDR3 is 16 residues long. CDR1 and CDR2 (germline): KGHDR, SFDVKD. Trimming removed 4 bases from V and 4 bases from J; junction bases left unmatched: 6.

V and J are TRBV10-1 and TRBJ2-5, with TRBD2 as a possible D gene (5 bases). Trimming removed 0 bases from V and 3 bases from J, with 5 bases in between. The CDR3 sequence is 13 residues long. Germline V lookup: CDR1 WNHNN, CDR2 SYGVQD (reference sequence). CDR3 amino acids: CASSESGEETQYF. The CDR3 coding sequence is TGCGCCAGCAGTGAGTCGGGAGAAGAGACCCAGTACTTC.

CDR3 loop: CASSYGQAQYF. The CDR3, as DNA: TGTGCCAGCAGTTACGGCCAGGCGCAGTATTTT. This chain joins TRBV6-5 and TRBJ2-3; no clear D. Per the germline V gene, CDR1 is MNHEY and CDR2 is SVGAGI. The CDR3 totals 11 residues. V lost 2 bases and J 10 bases, leaving 7 bases between the germline ends.

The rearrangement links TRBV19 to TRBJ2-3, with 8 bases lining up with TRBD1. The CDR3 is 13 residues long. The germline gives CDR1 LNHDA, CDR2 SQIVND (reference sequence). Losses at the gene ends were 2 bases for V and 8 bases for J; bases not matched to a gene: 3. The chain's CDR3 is CASSIQGASTQYF. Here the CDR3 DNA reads TGTGCCAGTAGTATACAGGGGGCCAGTACGCAGTATTTT.

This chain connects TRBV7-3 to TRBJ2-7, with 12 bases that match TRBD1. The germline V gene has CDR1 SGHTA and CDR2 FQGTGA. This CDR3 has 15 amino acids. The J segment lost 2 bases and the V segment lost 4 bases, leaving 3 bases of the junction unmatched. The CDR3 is CASSSGTGGPYEQYF. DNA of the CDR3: TGTGCCAGCAGCTCCGGGACAGGGGGCCCCTACGAGCAGTACTTC.

CDR3 sequence reads: CASSYSDRGGNTEAFF. The DNA of the CDR3 is TGTGCCAGCAGTTACTCGGACAGGGGAGGGAACACTGAAGCTTTCTTT. The J gene is TRBJ1-1, the V gene TRBV6-5, with 9 bases lining up with TRBD1. Losses at the gene ends were 0 bases for V and 1 base for J; bases not matched to a gene: 3. The CDR3 is 16 amino acids. Germline CDR1 and CDR2: MNHEY and SVGAGI.

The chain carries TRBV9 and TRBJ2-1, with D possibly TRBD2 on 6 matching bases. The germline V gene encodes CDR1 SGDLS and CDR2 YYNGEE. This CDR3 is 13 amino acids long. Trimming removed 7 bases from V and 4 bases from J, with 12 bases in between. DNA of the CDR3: TGTGCCAGCTCGGAGGGCACTTACAATGAGCAGTTCTTC. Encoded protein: CASSEGTYNEQFF.

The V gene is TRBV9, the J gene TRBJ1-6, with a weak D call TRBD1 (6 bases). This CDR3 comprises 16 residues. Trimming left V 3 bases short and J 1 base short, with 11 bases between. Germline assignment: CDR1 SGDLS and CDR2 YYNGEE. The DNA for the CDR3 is TGTGCCAGCAGCGCCCAGGGGTGGTCCTATAATTCACCCCTCCACTTT. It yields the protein CASSAQGWSYNSPLHF.

CDR3: CASSYQGVGNSPLHF. As DNA, the CDR3 is TGTGCCAGCAGTTACCAGGGGGTAGGTAATTCACCCCTCCACTTT. The rearrangement uses TRBV27 and TRBJ1-6, with 7 bases matching TRBD1. The trim removed 4 bases at V and 6 bases at J, leaving 6 bases unmatched. There are 15 residues in the CDR3. Germline V CDR1 and CDR2: MNHEY, SMNVEV (reference sequence).

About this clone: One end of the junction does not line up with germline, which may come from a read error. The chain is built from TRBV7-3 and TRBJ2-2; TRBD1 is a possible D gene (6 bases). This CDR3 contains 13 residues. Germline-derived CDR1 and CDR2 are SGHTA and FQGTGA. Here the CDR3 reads CASTLQGTGELFF. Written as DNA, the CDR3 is TGTGCCAGCACCTTACAGGGAACCGGGGAGCTGTTTTTT.

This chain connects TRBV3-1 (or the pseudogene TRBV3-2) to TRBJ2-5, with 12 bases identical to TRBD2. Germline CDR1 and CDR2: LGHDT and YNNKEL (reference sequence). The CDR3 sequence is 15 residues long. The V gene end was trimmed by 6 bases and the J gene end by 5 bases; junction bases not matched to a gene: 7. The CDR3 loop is CASRWTSGIGETQYF. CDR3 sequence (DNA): TGTGCCAGCAGATGGACTAGCGGGATAGGGGAGACCCAGTACTTC.

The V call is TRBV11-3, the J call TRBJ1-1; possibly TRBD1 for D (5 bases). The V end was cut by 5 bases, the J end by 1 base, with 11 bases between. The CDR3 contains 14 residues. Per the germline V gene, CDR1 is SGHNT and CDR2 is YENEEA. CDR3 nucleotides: TGTGCCAGCAGCCAAGCCGGACAGAACACTGAAGCTTTCTTT. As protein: CASSQAGQNTEAFF.

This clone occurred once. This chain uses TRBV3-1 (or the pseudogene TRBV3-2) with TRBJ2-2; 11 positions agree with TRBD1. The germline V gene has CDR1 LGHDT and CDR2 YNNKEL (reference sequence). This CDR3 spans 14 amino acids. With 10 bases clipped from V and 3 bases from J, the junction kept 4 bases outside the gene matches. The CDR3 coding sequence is TGTGCCACCGGGACAGGGGGGGACACCGGGGAGCTGTTTTTT. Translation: CATGTGGDTGELFF.

The CDR3 reads CASSFRQGVSLEQYF. In nucleotides, the CDR3 is TGTGCCAGCAGTTTCAGGCAGGGGGTATCGTTGGAGCAGTACTTC. The chain couples TRBV6-6 to TRBJ2-7; 7 bases fit TRBD1. Trimming took 4 bases from V and 7 from J; bases not matched to a gene: 13. Looked up from germline, CDR1 is MNHNY and CDR2 is SVGAGI (reference sequence). The CDR3 runs 15 residues.